This T cell receptor (beta chain) was recorded in a study of cytomegalovirus exposure and HLA in healthy donors. Study-level information: There were about 85 million unique TCRs (from HLA-typed donors) in an early data release.

A multiplex PCR was run with 60 Vbeta primers and 13 Jbeta primers. Method: immunoSEQ multiplex PCR; TCRdb's copy keeps in-frame clones and lacks some. The data hold more than 200,000 clones, with roughly 83% observed a single time. Trimming pared 3 bases from V and 8 bases from J, leaving 21 bases between. The CDR3 sequence is 16 residues long. CDR1 and CDR2 (germline): SGHNT, YYREEE (reference sequence). The specimen sequenced was PBMCs. This sequence originates from a girl under 18 in good health and CMV-seronegative. The J gene is TRBJ2-1, the V gene TRBV5-4; D may be TRBD2 (6 bases). CDR3 in DNA: TGTGCCAGCAGCTCATCCCCGGGAGCCACACGTGATGAGCAGTTCTTC. This translates into CASSSSPGATRDEQFF. The full variable domain, its missing parts supplied by reference TRBV5-4 and TRBJ2-1, is ETGVTQSPTHLIKTRGQQVTLRCSSQSGHNTVSWYQQALGQGPQFIFQYYREEENGRGNFPPRFSGLQFPNYSSELNVNALELDDSALYLCASSSSPGATRDEQFFGPGTRLTVL.